The present T cell receptor (beta chain) was sequenced within a study of blood T cell repertoires in COVID-19. This CDR3 has 15 amino acids. Germline V gene sequence: CDR1 SGDLS, CDR2 YYNGEE. V lost 4 bases to trimming and J lost 4 bases, with 17 bases between them. The assay was immunoSEQ multiplex PCR, and TCRdb's table has in-frame clones only and misses some. The data contain about 330,000 clones, 87% of them singletons. Sequencing input: PBMCs or T cells enriched from blood (not recorded which). This sequence joins TRBV9 and TRBJ1-1, with D perhaps TRBD1 (6 bases). The source is a young woman who had recovered from COVID-19. DNA of the CDR3: TGTGCCAGCAGCCCCAGGGGTCTTATTCCCACTGAAGCTTTCTTT. It translates to CASSPRGLIPTEAFF.